The rows below give T cell receptor beta chains drawn from one sample of a study of PD-1 blockade in classical Hodgkin lymphoma. Profiling relied on immunoSEQ multiplex PCR, and the TCRdb table lists in-frame clones only, not all of them. This sample has around 9,500 clones, with around 75% found just once. The material was CD4+ T cells from blood, obtained before the fourth cycle of nivolumab. Receptor source: a human donor with classical Hodgkin lymphoma. CDR3s include the opening cysteine and the closing phenylalanine or tryptophan. D genes are given only for firm matches. Clone sizes are given selectively: once, few, many, or a class where the clone is expanded.

D: .; size: .; V: TRBV7-2; J: TRBJ2-2; DNA: TGTGCCAGCAGCCGATACACCGGGGAGCTGTTTTTT; CDR3: CASSRYTGELFF
D: TRBD2; size: .; V: TRBV28; J: TRBJ2-2; DNA: TGTGCCAGCAGTCTAGCGGGGTATAACACCGGGGAGCTGTTTTTT; CDR3: CASSLAGYNTGELFF
D: .; size: .; V: TRBV10-1; J: TRBJ2-5; DNA: TGCGCCAGCAGTGAGTCGGGCAGGCAAGAGACCCAGTACTTC; CDR3: CASSESGRQETQYF
D: .; size: once; V: TRBV27; J: TRBJ1-6; DNA: TGTGCCAGCAGTTTAAATAATTCACCCCTCCACTTT; CDR3: CASSLNNSPLHF
D: .; size: .; V: TRBV25-1; J: TRBJ2-3; DNA: TGTGCCAGCAGAGGCAGTCGGAGTAGCACAGATACGCAGTATTTT; CDR3: CASRGSRSSTDTQYF
D: TRBD1; size: few; V: TRBV7-9; J: TRBJ1-3; DNA: TGTGCCAGCAGCGGGACAGGGGGCAGAGGAAACACCATATATTTT; CDR3: CASSGTGGRGNTIYF
D: .; size: .; V: TRBV19; J: TRBJ2-2; DNA: TGTGCCAGTAGCCGGGAGCCGGCGAACACCGGGGAGCTGTTTTTT; CDR3: CASSREPANTGELFF
D: TRBD2; size: few; V: TRBV9; J: TRBJ2-3; DNA: TGTGCCAGCAGCGTTTCGAGCGGTGTAGCGGGGGAAGATACGCAGTATTTT; CDR3: CASSVSSGVAGEDTQYF
D: TRBD1; size: few; V: TRBV6-1; J: TRBJ1-1; DNA: TGTGCCAGCAGAATTAGGACAGGGGACACTGAAGCTTTCTTT; CDR3: CASRIRTGDTEAFF
D: .; size: .; V: TRBV5-1; J: TRBJ1-2; DNA: TGCGCCAGCAGAGAACAGGGTGATGTAGGTGGCTACACCTTC; CDR3: CASREQGDVGGYTF
D: TRBD1; size: .; V: TRBV28; J: TRBJ1-6; DNA: TGTGCCAGCAGTCCCTATTTGGGGACAGGGGATTATAATTCACCCCTCCACTTT; CDR3: CASSPYLGTGDYNSPLHF
D: .; size: .; V: TRBV4-1; J: TRBJ1-5; DNA: TGCGCCAGCAGCCAGTACGGGAGCAGGAGCAATCAGCCCCAGCATTTT; CDR3: CASSQYGSRSNQPQHF
D: .; size: few; V: TRBV27; J: TRBJ1-5; DNA: TGTGCCAGCAGTGCGAGGGAGAATCAGCCCCAGCATTTT; CDR3: CASSARENQPQHF
D: .; size: .; V: TRBV2; J: TRBJ2-3; DNA: TGTGCCAGCGGTAATCCGGGACAAGTAAGCACAGATACGCAGTATTTT; CDR3: CASGNPGQVSTDTQYF
D: .; size: .; V: TRBV15; J: TRBJ2-1; DNA: TGTGCCACCAGCAGAGGGTTCTCTGTTAGCTCCTACAATGAGCAGTTCTTC; CDR3: CATSRGFSVSSYNEQFF
D: .; size: medium-sized; V: TRBV4-1; J: TRBJ2-3; DNA: TGCGCCAGCAGCCGTCAAGCGGGTGACGAAGATACGCAGTATTTT; CDR3: CASSRQAGDEDTQYF
D: .; size: .; V: TRBV7-9; J: TRBJ2-7; DNA: TGTGCCAGCAGCTTATGGGGGCGCGAGCAGTACTTC; CDR3: CASSLWGREQYF